This T cell receptor beta chain was sequenced in a study of T cells after yellow fever vaccination. This clonotype appeared a few times. Germline V gene data show CDR1 as MNHEY and CDR2 as SVGEGT. This CDR3 contains 14 residues. The V and J ends lost 6 bases and 2 bases respectively, with 10 bases between them. TCRdb processed the 5' RACE reads anew with MiXCR; each CDR3 protein has one entry. The sample has approximately 70,000 distinct CDR3 sequences, approximately 7% seen once. This rearrangement joins TRBV6-2 or TRBV6-3 to TRBJ2-2; D possibly corresponds to TRBD1 (6 bases). Sample: CD8+ T cells sorted from PBMCs, taken more than 35 days after the first yellow fever vaccination. The receptor was isolated from a man aged 18 to 29 who received the YFV17D yellow fever vaccine. The CDR3 nucleotides read TGTGCCAGCAGCGACAGGTTCAACACCGGGGAGCTGTTTTTT. Its protein is CASSDRFNTGELFF.